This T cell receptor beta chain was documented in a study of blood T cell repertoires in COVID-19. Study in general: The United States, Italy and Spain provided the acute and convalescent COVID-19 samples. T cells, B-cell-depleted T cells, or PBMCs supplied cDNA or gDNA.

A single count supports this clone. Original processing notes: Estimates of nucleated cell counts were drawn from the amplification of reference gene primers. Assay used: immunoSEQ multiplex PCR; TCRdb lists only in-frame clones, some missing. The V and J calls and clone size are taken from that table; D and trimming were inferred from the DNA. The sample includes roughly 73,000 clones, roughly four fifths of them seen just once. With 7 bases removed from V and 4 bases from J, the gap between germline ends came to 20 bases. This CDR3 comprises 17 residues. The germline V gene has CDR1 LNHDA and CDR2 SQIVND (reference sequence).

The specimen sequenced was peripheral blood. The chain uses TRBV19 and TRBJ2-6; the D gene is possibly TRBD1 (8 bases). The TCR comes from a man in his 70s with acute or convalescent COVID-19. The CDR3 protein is CASTRGDRSRGANVLTF. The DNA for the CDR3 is TGTGCCAGTACCCGGGGGGACAGGAGCAGAGGGGCCAACGTCCTGACTTTC.